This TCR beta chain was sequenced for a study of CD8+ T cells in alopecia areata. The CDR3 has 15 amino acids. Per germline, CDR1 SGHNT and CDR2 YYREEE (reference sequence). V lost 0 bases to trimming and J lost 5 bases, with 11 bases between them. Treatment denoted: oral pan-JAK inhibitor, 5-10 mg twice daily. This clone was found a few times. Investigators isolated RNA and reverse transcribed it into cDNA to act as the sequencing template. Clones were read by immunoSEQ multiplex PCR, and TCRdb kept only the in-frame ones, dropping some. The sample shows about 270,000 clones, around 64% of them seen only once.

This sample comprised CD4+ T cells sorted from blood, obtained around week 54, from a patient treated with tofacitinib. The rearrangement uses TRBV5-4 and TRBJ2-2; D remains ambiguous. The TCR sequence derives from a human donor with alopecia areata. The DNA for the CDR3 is TGTGCCAGCAGCTTGGAGGACGGTGTGACCGGGGAGCTGTTTTTT. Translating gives CASSLEDGVTGELFF. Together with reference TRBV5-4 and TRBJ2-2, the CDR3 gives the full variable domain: ETGVTQSPTHLIKTRGQQVTLRCSSQSGHNTVSWYQQALGQGPQFIFQYYREEENGRGNFPPRFSGLQFPNYSSELNVNALELDDSALYLCASSLEDGVTGELFFGEGSRLTVL.